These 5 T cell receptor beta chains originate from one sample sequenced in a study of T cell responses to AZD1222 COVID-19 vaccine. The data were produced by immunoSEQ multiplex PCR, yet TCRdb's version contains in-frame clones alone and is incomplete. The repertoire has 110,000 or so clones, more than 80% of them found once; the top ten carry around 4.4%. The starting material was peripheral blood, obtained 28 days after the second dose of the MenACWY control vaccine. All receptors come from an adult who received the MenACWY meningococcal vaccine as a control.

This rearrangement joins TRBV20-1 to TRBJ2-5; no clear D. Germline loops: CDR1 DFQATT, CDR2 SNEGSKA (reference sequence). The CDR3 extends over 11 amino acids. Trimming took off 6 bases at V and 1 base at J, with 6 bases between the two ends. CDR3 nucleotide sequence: TGCAGTGCCGGGCTCCAAGAGACCCAGTACTTC. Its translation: CSAGLQETQYF.

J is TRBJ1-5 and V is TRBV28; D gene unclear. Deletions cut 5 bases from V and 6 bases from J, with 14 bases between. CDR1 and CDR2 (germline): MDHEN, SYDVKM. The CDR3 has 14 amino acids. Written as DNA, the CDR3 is TGTGCCAGCAGTCAACCCCCCCACGGTCAGCCCCAGCATTTT. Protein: CASSQPPHGQPQHF.

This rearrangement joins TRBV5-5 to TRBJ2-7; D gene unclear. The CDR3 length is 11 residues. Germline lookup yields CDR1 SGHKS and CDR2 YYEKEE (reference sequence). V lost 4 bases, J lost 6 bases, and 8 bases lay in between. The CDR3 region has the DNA TGTGCCAGCAGCCAAGGACCCGAGCAGTACGTC. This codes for CASSQGPEQYV.

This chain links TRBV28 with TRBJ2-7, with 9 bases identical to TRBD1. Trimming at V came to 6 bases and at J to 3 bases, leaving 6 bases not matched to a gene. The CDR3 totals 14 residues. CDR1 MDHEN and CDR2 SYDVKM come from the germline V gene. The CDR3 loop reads CASRAGTGHYEQYV. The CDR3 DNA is TGTGCCAGCAGGGCGGGGACAGGGCACTACGAGCAGTACGTC.

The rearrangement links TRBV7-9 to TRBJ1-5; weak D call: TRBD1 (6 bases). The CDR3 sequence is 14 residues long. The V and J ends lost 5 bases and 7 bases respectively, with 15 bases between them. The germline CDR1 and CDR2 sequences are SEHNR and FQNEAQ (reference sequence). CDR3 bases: TGTGCCAGCAGCAACCGGGACAACGGCCAGCCCCAGCATTTT. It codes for CASSNRDNGQPQHF.